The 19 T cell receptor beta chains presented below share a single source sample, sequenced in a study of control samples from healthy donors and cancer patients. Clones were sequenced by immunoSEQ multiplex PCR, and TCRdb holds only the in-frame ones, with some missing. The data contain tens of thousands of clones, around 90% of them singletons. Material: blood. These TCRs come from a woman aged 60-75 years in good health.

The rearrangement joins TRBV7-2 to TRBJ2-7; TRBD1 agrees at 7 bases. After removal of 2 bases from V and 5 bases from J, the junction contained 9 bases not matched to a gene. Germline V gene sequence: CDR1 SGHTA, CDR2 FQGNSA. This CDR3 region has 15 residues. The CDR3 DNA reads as TGTGCCAGCAGCTTAACGTCACAGGGGTCCCACGAGCAGTACTTC. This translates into CASSLTSQGSHEQYF.

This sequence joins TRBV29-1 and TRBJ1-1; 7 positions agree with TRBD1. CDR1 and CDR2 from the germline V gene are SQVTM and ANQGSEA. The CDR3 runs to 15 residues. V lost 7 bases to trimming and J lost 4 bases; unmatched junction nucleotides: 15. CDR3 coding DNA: TGCAGCGCCAGAGAACAGGGGACCCGTGTCACTGAAGCTTTCTTT. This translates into CSAREQGTRVTEAFF.

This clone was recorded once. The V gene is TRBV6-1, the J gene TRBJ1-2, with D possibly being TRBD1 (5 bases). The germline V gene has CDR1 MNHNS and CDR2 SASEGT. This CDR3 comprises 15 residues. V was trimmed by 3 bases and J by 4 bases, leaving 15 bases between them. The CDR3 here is CASSEGDGGGYGYTF. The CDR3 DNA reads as TGTGCCAGCAGTGAGGGGGACGGGGGGGGCTATGGCTACACCTTC.

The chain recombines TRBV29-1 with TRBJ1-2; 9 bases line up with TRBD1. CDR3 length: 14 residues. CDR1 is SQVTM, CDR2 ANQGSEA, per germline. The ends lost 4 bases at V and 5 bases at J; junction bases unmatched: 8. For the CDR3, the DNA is TGCAGCGTTGTAGTGGGACAGGGAGGGTATGGCTACACCTTC. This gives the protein CSVVVGQGGYGYTF.

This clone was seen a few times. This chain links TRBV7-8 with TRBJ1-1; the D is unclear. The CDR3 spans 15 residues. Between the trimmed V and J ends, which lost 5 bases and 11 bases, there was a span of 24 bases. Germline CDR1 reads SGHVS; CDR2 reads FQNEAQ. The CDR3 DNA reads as TGTGCCAGCAGCCCCCCCAGGCAGGTGACGGTAACGGCTTTCTTT. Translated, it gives CASSPPRQVTVTAFF. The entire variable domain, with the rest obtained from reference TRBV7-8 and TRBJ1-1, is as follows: GAGVSQSPRYKVAKRGQDVALRCDPISGHVSLFWYQQALGQGPEFLTYFQNEAQLDKSGLPSDRFFAERPEGSVSTLKIQRTQQEDSAVYLCASSPPRQVTVTAFFGQGTRLTVV.

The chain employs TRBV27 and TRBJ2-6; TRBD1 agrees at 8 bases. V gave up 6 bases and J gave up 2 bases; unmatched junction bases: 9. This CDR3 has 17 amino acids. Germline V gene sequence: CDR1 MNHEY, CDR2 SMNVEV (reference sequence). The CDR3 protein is CASSQGRGQTGANVLTF. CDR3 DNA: TGTGCCAGCAGCCAAGGCAGGGGGCAGACTGGGGCCAACGTCCTGACTTTC.

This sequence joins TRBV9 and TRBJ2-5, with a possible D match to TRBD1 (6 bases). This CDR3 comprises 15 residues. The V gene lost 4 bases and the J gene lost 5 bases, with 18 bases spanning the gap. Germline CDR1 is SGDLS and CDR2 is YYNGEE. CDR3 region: CASSLDGGAGETQYF. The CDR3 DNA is TGTGCCAGCAGCCTTGATGGGGGCGCCGGGGAGACCCAGTACTTC.

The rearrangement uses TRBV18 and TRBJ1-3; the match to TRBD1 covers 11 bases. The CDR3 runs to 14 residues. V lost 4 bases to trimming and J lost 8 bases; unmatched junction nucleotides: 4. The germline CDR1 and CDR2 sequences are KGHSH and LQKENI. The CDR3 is CASSQGTGGDTIYF. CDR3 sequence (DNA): TGTGCCAGCTCACAAGGGACAGGGGGAGACACCATATATTTT. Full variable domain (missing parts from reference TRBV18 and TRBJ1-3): NAGVMQNPRHLVRRRGQEARLRCSPMKGHSHVYWYRQLPEEGLKFMVYLQKENIIDESGMPKERFSAEFPKEGPSILRIQQVVRGDSAAYFCASSQGTGGDTIYFGEGSWLTVV.

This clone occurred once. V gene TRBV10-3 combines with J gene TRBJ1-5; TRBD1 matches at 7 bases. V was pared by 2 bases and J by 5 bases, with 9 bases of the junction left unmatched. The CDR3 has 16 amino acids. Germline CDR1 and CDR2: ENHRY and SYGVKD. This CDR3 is CAISERGQAGHQPQHF. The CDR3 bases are TGTGCCATCAGTGAGCGCGGACAGGCAGGGCATCAGCCCCAGCATTTT.

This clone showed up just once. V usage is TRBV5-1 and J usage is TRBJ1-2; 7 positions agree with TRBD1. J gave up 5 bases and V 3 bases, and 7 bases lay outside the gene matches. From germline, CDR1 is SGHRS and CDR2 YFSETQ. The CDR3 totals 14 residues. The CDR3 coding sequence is TGCGCCAGCAGCTATACCGGGACAGATTATGGCTACACCTTC. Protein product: CASSYTGTDYGYTF.

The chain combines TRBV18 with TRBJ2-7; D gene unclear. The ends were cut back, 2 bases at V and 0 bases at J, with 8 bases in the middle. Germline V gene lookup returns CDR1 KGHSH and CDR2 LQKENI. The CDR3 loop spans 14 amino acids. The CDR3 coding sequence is TGTGCCAGCTCACCAATTCATAGCTCCTACGAGCAGTACTTC. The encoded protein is CASSPIHSSYEQYF.

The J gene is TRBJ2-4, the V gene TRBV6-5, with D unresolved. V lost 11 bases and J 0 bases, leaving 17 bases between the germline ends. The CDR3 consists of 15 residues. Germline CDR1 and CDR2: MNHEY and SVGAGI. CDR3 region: CACARAGVAKNIQYF. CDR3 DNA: TGTGCCTGCGCACGGGCAGGCGTAGCCAAAAACATTCAGTACTTC.

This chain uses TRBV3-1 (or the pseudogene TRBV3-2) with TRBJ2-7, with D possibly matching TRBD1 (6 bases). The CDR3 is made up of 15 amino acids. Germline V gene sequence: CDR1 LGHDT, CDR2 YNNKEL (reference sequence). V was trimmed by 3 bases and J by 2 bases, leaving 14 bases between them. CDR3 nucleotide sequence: TGTGCCAGCAGCCAGGCCTGGGACATCACCTACGAGCAGTACTTC. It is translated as CASSQAWDITYEQYF.

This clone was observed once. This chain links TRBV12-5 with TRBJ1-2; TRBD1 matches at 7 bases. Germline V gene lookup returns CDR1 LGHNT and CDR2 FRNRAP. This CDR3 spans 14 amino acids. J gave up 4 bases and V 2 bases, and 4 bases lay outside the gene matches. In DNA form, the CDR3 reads TGTGCTAGTGGTTTGTATGGGACAGCCTATGGCTACACCTTC. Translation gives CASGLYGTAYGYTF. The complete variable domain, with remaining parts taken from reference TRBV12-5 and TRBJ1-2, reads DARVTQTPRHKVTEMGQEVTMRCQPILGHNTVFWYRQTMMQGLELLAYFRNRAPLDDSGMPKDRFSAEMPDATLATLKIQPSEPRDSAVYFCASGLYGTAYGYTFGSGTRLTVV.

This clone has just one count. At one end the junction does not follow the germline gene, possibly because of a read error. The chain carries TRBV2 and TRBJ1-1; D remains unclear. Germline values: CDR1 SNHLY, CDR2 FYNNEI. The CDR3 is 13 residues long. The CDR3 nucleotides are TGTGCCAGCAGCGAAGAGGGGAACACTGAAGCTTTCTTT. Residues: CASSEEGNTEAFF.

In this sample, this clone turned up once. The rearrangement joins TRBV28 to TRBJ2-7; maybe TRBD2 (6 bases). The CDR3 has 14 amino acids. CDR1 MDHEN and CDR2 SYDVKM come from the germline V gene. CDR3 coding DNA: TGTGGCACTAGGGGAGGTCTCCCGGTGGGAGAGCAGTACTTC. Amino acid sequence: CGTRGGLPVGEQYF.

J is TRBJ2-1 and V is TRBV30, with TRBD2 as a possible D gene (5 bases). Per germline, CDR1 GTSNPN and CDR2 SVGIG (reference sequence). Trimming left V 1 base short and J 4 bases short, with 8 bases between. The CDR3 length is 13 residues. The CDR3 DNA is TGTGCCTGGAGTGAGGACTCTTACAATGAGCAGTTCTTC. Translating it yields CAWSEDSYNEQFF. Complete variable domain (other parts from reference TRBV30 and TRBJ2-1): SQTIHQWPATLVQPVGSPLSLECTVEGTSNPNLYWYRQAAGRGLQLLFYSVGIGQISSEVPQNLSASRPQDRQFILSSKKLLLSDSGFYLCAWSEDSYNEQFFGPGTRLTVL.

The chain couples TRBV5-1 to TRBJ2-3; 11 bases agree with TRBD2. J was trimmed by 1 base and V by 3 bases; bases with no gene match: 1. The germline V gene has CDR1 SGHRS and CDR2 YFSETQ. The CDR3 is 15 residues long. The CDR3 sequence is CASSSLAGGTDTQYF. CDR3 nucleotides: TGCGCCAGCAGCTCACTAGCGGGGGGCACAGATACGCAGTATTTT.

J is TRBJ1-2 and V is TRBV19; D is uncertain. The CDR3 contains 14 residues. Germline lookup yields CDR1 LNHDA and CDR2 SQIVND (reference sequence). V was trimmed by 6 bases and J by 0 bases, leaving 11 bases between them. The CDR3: CASRYRSSNYGYTF. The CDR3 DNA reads TGTGCCAGTAGATATAGGAGTTCTAACTATGGCTACACCTTC.